What follows are 2 T cell receptor beta chains derived from one specimen sequenced in a study of naive and memory T cell subsets. The SP2 primer and nested alpha and beta constant region primers amplified ligated cDNA in four rounds. TCRdb ran MiXCR on the UMI-ligation and nested PCR reads and lists one entry per CDR3 protein. The table has about 37,000 distinct CDR3 sequences, roughly 9.6% seen once; the top ten hold almost 4%. Treatment meaning: skin biopsy from PPD injection site in Mantoux-positive individual. An oligonucleotide containing a UMI was ligated to the 3' end of TCR cDNA. The sample in question was skin, obtained from a tuberculin skin test site. The source of these receptors is an adult in good health.

With regard to this clonotype: A much larger clone lies a single base off, so this may be a read error. The V call is TRBV15, the J call TRBJ2-7; D gene unclear. The germline V gene encodes CDR1 LNHNV and CDR2 YYDKDF (reference sequence). This CDR3 has 14 residues. V lost 2 bases, J lost 6 bases, and 14 bases lay in between. The CDR3, as DNA: TGTGCCACCAGCAGAATCGGACGAGCTCGCGAGCAGTACTTC. Protein: CATSRIGRAREQYF.

The chain is built from TRBV2 and TRBJ2-7; D gene uncertain. V was shortened by 7 bases and J by 0 bases, with 13 bases between the two germline ends. Germline assignment: CDR1 SNHLY and CDR2 FYNNEI. The CDR3 sequence is 14 residues long. As DNA, the CDR3 is TGTGCCAGCACCACCGGGTATCCCTCCTACGAGCAGTACTTC. It encodes CASTTGYPSYEQYF.